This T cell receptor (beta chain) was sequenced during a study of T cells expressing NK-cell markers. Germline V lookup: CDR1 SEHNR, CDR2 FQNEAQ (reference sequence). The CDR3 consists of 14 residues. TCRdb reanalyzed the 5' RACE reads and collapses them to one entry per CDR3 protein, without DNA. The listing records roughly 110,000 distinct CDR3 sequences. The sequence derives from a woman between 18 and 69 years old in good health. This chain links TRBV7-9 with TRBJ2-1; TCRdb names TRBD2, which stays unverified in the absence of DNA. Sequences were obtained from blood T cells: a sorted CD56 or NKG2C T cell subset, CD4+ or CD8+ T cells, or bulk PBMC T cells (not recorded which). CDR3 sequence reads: CASTIIAGDNEQFF.